This section outlines one T cell receptor (beta chain) sequence together with its context. The antigen is undetermined. The data were obtained in a study of radiation and T cells in renal cell carcinoma. Clones were sequenced by immunoSEQ multiplex PCR, and TCRdb holds only the in-frame ones, with some missing. The sample has 150,000 or so clones, about 88% seen once. Time point of the sample: blood 4 weeks post-SBRT, at nephrectomy. The treatment was: 15 Gy SBRT to primary tumor, nephrectomy 4 weeks later. After SBRT, blood was collected at 2 and 4 weeks, plus baseline. The patient's renal cell carcinoma had clear cell pathology. Study-level points and caveats: From baseline, blood top tumor clonotypes peaked at 2 weeks post-radiation.

This CDR3 comprises 15 residues. Germline V gene data show CDR1 as SGHRS and CDR2 as YFSETQ. The trim removed 0 bases at V and 4 bases at J, leaving 4 bases unmatched. The clonotype was recovered from a woman between 50 and 59 years old with renal cell carcinoma. The chain carries TRBV5-1 and TRBJ2-3; 8 nucleotides match TRBD2. The specimen was blood, collected from a patient whose treatment included radiotherapy and nephrectomy. DNA of the CDR3: TGCGCCAGCAGCTTGGATACTAGCGGCCCAGATACGCAGTATTTT. It yields the protein CASSLDTSGPDTQYF.